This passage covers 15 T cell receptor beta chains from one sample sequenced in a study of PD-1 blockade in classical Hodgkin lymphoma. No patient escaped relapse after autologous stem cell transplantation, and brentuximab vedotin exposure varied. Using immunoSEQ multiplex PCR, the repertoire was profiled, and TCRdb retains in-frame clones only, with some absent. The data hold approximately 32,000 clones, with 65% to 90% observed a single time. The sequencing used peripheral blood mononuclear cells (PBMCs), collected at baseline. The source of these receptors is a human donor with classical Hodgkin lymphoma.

CDR3 protein: CASSVGGAFNEQFF. CDR3 coding DNA: TGTGCCAGCAGTGTCGGGGGGGCCTTTAATGAGCAGTTCTTC. The genes are TRBV2 and TRBJ2-1; 8 bases fit TRBD2. Germline CDR1 SNHLY, CDR2 FYNNEI. V lost 4 bases to trimming and J lost 7 bases; unmatched junction nucleotides: 6. This CDR3 is built from 14 residues.

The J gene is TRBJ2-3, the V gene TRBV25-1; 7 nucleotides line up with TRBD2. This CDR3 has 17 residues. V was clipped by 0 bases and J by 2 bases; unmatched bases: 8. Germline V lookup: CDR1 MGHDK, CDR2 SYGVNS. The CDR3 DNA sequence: TGTGCCAGCAGTGAATACCTGGCGGGGGATTCCACAGATACGCAGTATTTT. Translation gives CASSEYLAGDSTDTQYF.

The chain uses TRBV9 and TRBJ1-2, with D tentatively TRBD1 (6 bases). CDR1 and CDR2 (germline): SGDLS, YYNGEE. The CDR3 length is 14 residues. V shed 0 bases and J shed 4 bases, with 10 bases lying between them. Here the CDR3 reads CASSVEGGSYGYTF. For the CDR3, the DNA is TGTGCCAGCAGCGTAGAGGGGGGGTCCTATGGCTACACCTTC.

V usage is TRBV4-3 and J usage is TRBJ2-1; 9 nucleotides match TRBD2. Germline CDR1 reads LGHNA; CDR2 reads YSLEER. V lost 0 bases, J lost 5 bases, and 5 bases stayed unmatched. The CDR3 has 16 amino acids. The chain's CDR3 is CASSQDLLAGNNEQFF. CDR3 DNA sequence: TGCGCCAGCAGCCAAGATCTACTAGCGGGCAACAATGAGCAGTTCTTC.

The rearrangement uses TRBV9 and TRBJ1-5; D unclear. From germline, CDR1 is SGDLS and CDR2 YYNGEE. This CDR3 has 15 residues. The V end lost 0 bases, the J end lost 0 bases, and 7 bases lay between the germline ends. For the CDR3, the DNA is TGTGCCAGCAGCGTAGGGACCCATAGCAATCAGCCCCAGCATTTT. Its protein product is CASSVGTHSNQPQHF. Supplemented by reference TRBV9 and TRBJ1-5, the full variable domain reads DSGVTQTPKHLITATGQRVTLRCSPRSGDLSVYWYQQSLDQGLQFLIQYYNGEERAKGNILERFSAQQFPDLHSELNLSSLELGDSALYFCASSVGTHSNQPQHFGDGTRLSIL.

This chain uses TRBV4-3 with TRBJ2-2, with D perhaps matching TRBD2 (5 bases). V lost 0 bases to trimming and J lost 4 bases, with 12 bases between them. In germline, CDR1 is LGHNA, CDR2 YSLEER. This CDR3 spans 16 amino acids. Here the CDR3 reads CASSQDFSEVTGELFF. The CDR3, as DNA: TGCGCCAGCAGCCAAGATTTTAGCGAGGTCACCGGGGAGCTGTTTTTT.

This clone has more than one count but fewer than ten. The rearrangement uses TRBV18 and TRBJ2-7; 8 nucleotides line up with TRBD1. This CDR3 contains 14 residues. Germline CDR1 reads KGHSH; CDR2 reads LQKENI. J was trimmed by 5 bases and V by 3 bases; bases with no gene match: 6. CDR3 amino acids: CASSPGTGRDEQYF. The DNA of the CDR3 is TGTGCCAGCTCACCTGGGACAGGACGGGACGAGCAGTACTTC.

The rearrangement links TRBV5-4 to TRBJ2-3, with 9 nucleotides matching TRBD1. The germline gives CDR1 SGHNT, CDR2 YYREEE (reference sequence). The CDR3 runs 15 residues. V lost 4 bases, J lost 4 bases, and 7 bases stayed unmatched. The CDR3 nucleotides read TGTGCCAGCAGCCTAGAGACAGGGGGTGCAGATACGCAGTATTTT. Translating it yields CASSLETGGADTQYF.

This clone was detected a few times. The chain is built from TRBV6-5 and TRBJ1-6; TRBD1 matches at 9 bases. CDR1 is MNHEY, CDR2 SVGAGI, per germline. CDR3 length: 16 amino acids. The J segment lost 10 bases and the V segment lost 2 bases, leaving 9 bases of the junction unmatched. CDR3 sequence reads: CASSYTSGTGRSPLHF. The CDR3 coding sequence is TGTGCCAGCAGTTACACGTCCGGGACAGGGAGGTCACCCCTCCACTTT.

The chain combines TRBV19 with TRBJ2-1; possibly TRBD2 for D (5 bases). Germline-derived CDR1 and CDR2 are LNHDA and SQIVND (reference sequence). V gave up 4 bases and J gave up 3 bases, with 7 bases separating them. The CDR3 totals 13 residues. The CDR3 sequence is CASSKADYNEQFF. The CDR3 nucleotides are TGTGCCAGTAGTAAAGCGGACTACAATGAGCAGTTCTTC. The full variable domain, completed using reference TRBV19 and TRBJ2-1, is DGGITQSPKYLFRKEGQNVTLSCEQNLNHDAMYWYRQDPGQGLRLIYYSQIVNDFQKGDIAEGYSVSREKKESFPLTVTSAQKNPTAFYLCASSKADYNEQFFGPGTRLTVL.

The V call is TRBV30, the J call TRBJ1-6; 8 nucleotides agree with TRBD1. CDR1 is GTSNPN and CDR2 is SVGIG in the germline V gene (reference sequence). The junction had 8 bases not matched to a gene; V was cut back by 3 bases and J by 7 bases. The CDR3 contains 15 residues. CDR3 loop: CAWSPPDRVNSPLHF. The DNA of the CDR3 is TGTGCCTGGAGCCCCCCGGACAGGGTCAATTCACCCCTCCACTTT.

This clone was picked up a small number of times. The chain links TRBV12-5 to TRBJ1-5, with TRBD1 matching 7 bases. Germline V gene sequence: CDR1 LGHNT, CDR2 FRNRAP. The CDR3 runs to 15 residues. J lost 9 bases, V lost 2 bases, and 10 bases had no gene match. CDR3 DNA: TGTGCTAGTGGTTTGATGGACAGGTTTATCGGGCCCCAGCATTTT. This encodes CASGLMDRFIGPQHF.

The CDR3 here is CASSYPGGGALNEQYF. In DNA form, the CDR3 reads TGTGCCAGCAGTTACCCGGGCGGGGGGGCTCTGAACGAGCAGTACTTC. V and J are TRBV6-5 and TRBJ2-7, with TRBD2 matching over 9 bases. Unmatched junction bases numbered 10, after V lost 2 bases and J lost 5 bases. The CDR3 runs 16 residues. Germline CDR1 and CDR2: MNHEY and SVGAGI.

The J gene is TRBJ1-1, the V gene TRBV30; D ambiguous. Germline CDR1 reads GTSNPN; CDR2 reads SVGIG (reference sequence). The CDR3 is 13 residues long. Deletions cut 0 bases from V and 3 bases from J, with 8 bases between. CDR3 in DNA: TGTGCCTGGAGTGTACAGTCGGACACTGAAGCTTTCTTT. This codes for CAWSVQSDTEAFF. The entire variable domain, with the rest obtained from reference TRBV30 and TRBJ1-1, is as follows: SQTIHQWPATLVQPVGSPLSLECTVEGTSNPNLYWYRQAAGRGLQLLFYSVGIGQISSEVPQNLSASRPQDRQFILSSKKLLLSDSGFYLCAWSVQSDTEAFFGQGTRLTVV.

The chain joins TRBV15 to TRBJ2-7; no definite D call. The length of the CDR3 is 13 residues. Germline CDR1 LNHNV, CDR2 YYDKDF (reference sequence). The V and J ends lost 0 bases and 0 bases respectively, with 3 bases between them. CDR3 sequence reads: CATSRDTSYEQYF. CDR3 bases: TGTGCCACCAGCAGAGATACCTCCTACGAGCAGTACTTC.